This TCR beta chain was profiled in a study of cytomegalovirus exposure and HLA in healthy donors (dated by TCRdb to about 2017). At the level of the whole study: According to an earlier analysis of 587 of the donors, about 179 million T cells yielded over 100 million unique TCR beta sequences and approximately 300 Gb of sequence data. An early release covering 550 to 700 HLA-typed donors comprised roughly 300 gigabases of sequencing data and 65 million to 100 million unique TCR sequences. Among the roughly 370 genotyped donors, approximately 76% belonged to the genetic ancestry cluster associated with self-reported Caucasian donors. The study aimed to test whether cataloging public T cell receptors could reveal signatures of past pathogen exposure. The study used immunosequencing to profile the T cell repertoires of 600 to 850 subjects and linked those repertoires to cytomegalovirus serostatus. In addition to the first cohort of 666 subjects, a separate validation cohort of approximately 130 different subjects was used. High-throughput TCR immunosequencing, statistical association of individual TCRs with disease status, and machine learning were combined to predict cytomegalovirus infection status. A later analysis re-examined previously published TCR beta repertoires from over 500 donors and added high-resolution HLA genotyping to investigate patterns of TCR occurrence. Rather than drawing on any new phenotypic data, the later analysis identified candidate immune exposures from TCR beta sequences and the way those sequences occurred across donors. An earlier analysis of about 600 of the donors used high-throughput TCR beta sequencing to judge whether each TCR beta V gene segment behaved as functional or pseudogenic. Alongside the repertoire data, information on donor age, sex, ethnicity and CMV serostatus was compiled. A later genetic analysis took genome-wide SNP genotypes for about three fifths of the 666 donors and used that subset as a discovery cohort. Every discovery cohort repertoire had been produced on one sequencing platform. Class I and class II HLA loci were covered by the typing at four-digit resolution. Typing coverage varied by locus: roughly 629-640 donors for A, B, C, DRB1 and DQB1; some 520 for DQA1; about 570 for DPA1; around 450 for DPB1. Because of strong linkage in the cohort, four to six DR-DQ haplotypes were treated as single units for association and clustering. Among about 370 genotyped donors of the cohort, an average of roughly 230,000 unique TCR beta nucleotide sequences was sequenced per donor, of which about 19% were non-productive. Overall study outcomes, separate from this receptor: A cluster of highly shared sequence variants was judged likely to represent a technical artifact of the sequencing pipeline. At a false discovery rate of 0.05, a later analysis linked 15,000 to 20,000 TCR beta sequences to specific HLA alleles. Some IMGT-functional V segments, including TRBV6-2 and TRBV6-3, could not be distinguished by the 87-base-pair reads and were therefore excluded. In a later analysis, TCR association rates were found to vary across HLA loci, with the most associated TCRs seen for DRB1 alleles and the fewest for HLA-C alleles. According to a later analysis, most CMV-associated TCR beta chains appeared to be HLA-restricted, and the HLA associations seemed to be driven largely by CMV exposure. The study listed 150 to 200 TCR beta chains as associated with cytomegalovirus. Several of the top co-occurrence clusters appeared to be linked to parvovirus B19, influenza, CMV and Epstein-Barr virus, according to a later analysis. The authors suggested that the approach could potentially be extended to other disease states and immunological phenotypes. In vitro tests confirmed that a few of the cytomegalovirus-associated TCR beta chains recognize cytomegalovirus antigens. Because some donors lacked HLA typing at each locus, the association tests relied only on the typed subset. An association between a missense DCLRE1C variant and V-gene and J-gene trimming of TCR beta chains was found in a later genetic analysis and replicated in an independent cohort. The presence/absence analyses assumed that sequencing depth was roughly uniform across donors, and that assumption may not be true. When HLA alleles, especially DR and DQ, strongly co-occurred, attributing TCR associations to individual alleles was difficult. The earlier analysis of 587 of the donors excluded some 16 rarely observed V segments, including chromosome 9 orphons, because counts were too low. In both the original and validation cohorts, the classifier was reported to diagnose cytomegalovirus status with high specificity and sensitivity. Linkage disequilibrium might explain the correlated functional status among segregating V segments, but an unknown experimental factor could not be excluded. An earlier analysis of approximately 540 of the donors showed that most TCR beta V segments appeared in productive rearrangements either about 87% or about 30% of the time, which broadly matched IMGT annotations. Compared with the roughly 720-donor mean, donors in an Asian-associated ancestry cluster had fewer N-insertions in productive TCRs, according to a later genetic analysis. A later analysis found that HLA-associated TCR beta chains were more clonally expanded and had lower generation probabilities than equally common non-associated chains. Most TCR sequences were observed very rarely across donors, whereas some public TCRs were present in many individuals. A further reported finding was that TCR beta sequences accurately predicted the HLA-A and HLA-B alleles for most subjects in the first cohort. CMV serostatus was the only immune exposure information available for the cohort. The cohort was sequenced for TCR beta chains only, and without alpha or paired-chain data the features that could be detected were limited.

In total, roughly 670 healthy bone marrow donors made up the cohort. Cohort members were all nominally healthy when sampled, although unrecorded immune exposures were likely present. The donor tested CMV seronegative, placing the donor among the 300 to 400 seronegative members of the cohort. A peripheral blood sample was provided by each donor, and peripheral blood mononuclear cells were used for TCR beta sequencing. Genomic DNA was extracted from the blood cell samples with the Qiagen DNeasy Blood Extraction Kit. Taken from the germline V gene, the CDR1 and CDR2 loops are MNHNS and SASEGT. Ends trimmed: V by 3 bases, J by 10 bases; bases unmatched to a gene: 5. The CDR3 numbers 14 residues from cysteine through phenylalanine. Here the CDR3 DNA is all that survives: 42 bases in frame from base 1. The receptor library was made with the immunoSEQ multiplex PCR assay. The multiplex PCR relied on a mix of 60 forward primers for TCR Vbeta segments and 13 reverse primers for TCR Jbeta segments. A multiplex PCR assay on genomic DNA amplified the CDR3 region of rearranged TCR beta genes. On the Illumina HiSeq System, the amplified TCR beta libraries were sequenced as 87-base-pair reads. Per the authors' processing: In a later analysis, some 80 million unique TCR beta chains were counted across the 690 or so repertoires, and around 10 million of these chains were shared by at least two donors. A nearest-neighbor algorithm error-corrected the raw reads and collapsed the reads into unique sequences, merging closely related sequences to remove PCR and sequencing errors. V, D and J gene segments were assigned by aligning CDR3 sequences to IMGT reference sequences. For a sequence to be retained, a match of at least six nucleotides to both a V gene segment and a J gene segment was required. Rearrangements were classified as productive when the CDR3 lacked stop codons and remained in frame with V and J, and all other rearrangements were classified as non-productive. CDR3 was defined by IMGT convention, running from the second conserved V-encoded cysteine to the conserved J-encoded phenylalanine. In an earlier analysis of more than 550 of the donors, sequences lacking an unambiguous match to a single V gene segment were excluded. An earlier analysis of almost 600 of the donors classified V segments as functional when productive rearrangements were above 56.7% and as segregating when the standard deviation between donors was above 5%. To diagnose cytomegalovirus status from the catalog of TCR beta chain sequences, a statistical classification framework was built. In a later analysis, V and J genes were assigned by comparing TCR nucleotide sequences against IMGT/GENE-DB human TR gene sequences. A later analysis assigned CDR3 sequences and most-parsimonious VDJ recombination scenarios with the TCRdist pipeline. In a later analysis, each TCR beta chain was defined by its CDR3 amino acid sequence together with its V-gene family, and reads without a unique V-gene family were excluded. To address suspected cross-contamination and a sequencing artifact, a later analysis removed 450 to 700 highly shared, low-generation-probability nucleotide sequences. For each public chain, a later analysis derived a clonal expansion index from normalized ranks of inferred template counts within each repertoire. Generation probabilities in a later analysis came from a VDJ recombination model fitted to out-of-frame rearrangements, and those results were checked against IGoR. In a later analysis, hypergeometric tests were used to score TCR-TCR, TCR-HLA and TCR-CMV co-occurrence, with a repertoire-size bias correction applied to TCR pairs. To estimate false discovery rates, a later analysis permuted the HLA or CMV assignments 20 times. In a later analysis, co-occurring TCRs were grouped using DBSCAN, with TCRdist sequence similarity added in when clustering inside HLA-allele-positive subsets. Repertoires with fewer than 30,000 or more than 120,000 public chains were left out of co-occurrence clustering, as were about 5 repertoires with anomalous nucleotide sharing. TCRdb re-hosts the immuneACCESS table, in-frame sequences only. Its copies lack some clones; in the studies checked, an unresolved V gene accounts for under half of them, and the cause for the rest is not known. V and J calls and clone size are given by that table; D and trimming were obtained from the DNA. In this sample the table shows under 70,000 clones, approximately 80% of which occur a single time. Less than 3% of the sample lies in the top ten.

Regarding this clone: This receptor's antigen is unknown. No per-base quality is available; no much larger clone lies one base away.

The origin of this receptor is a female donor in good health and CMV-seronegative. Sequencing used PBMCs. The sequence links TRBV6-1 to TRBJ1-6; 8 central nucleotides agree with TRBD1. The sequenced DNA is TGTGCCAGCAGTGAGGACAGGGTAGTATCACCCCTCCACTTT. Translated, it gives CASSEDRVVSPLHF.